The rows below give T cell receptor beta chains drawn from one sample of a study of blood T cell repertoires in COVID-19. Produced via immunoSEQ multiplex PCR; TCRdb's table is partial and in-frame only. Of 200,000 or so clones listed, roughly nine tenths were seen once; the top ten hold 11%. The sample was PBMCs or T cells enriched from blood (not recorded which). These receptors all come from a man younger than 40 who had recovered from COVID-19. The CDR3 runs from the conserved cysteine through the conserved F or W. A D gene is named only where the DNA matches it firmly. Clone size is given for some rows only: seen once, a few or many times, or a class if the clone is expanded.

clone_size j_call v_call d_call cdr3_aa cdr3_nt
NA TRBJ1-6 TRBV7-2 NA CASSFSSTGNSPLHF TGTGCCAGCAGCTTCAGCTCTACAGGGAATTCACCCCTCCACTTT
NA TRBJ2-3 TRBV29-1 NA CSVEDQARGTQYF TGCAGCGTTGAAGATCAGGCGCGGGGTACGCAGTATTTT
NA TRBJ2-1 TRBV2 NA CASSGGSRYNEQFF TGTGCCAGCAGTGGCGGGTCCCGCTACAATGAGCAGTTCTTC
NA TRBJ1-5 TRBV21-1 NA CASKLRTGSNQPQHF TGTGCCAGCAAACTAAGGACAGGTTCCAATCAGCCCCAGCATTTT
NA TRBJ2-7 TRBV6-6 NA CASSYSSYEQYF TGTGCCAGCAGTTACTCCAGCTACGAGCAGTACTTC
NA TRBJ2-1 TRBV9 TRBD2 CASSVAGGRHSYNEQFF TGTGCCAGCAGCGTTGCGGGGGGACGCCACTCCTACAATGAGCAGTTCTTC
once TRBJ1-1 TRBV5-8 NA CASSFWSGTEAFF TGTGCCAGCAGCTTTTGGTCAGGGACTGAAGCTTTCTTT
NA TRBJ2-2 TRBV6-6 TRBD2 CASSSSGATNTGELFF TGTGCCAGCAGTTCCAGCGGGGCGACGAACACCGGGGAGCTGTTTTTT
NA TRBJ2-5 TRBV7-2 NA CASSLGLARQETQYF TGTGCCAGCAGCTTAGGTCTAGCGCGACAAGAGACCCAGTACTTC
NA TRBJ1-3 TRBV6-1 NA CASSETGNSGNTIYF TGTGCCAGCAGTGAAACCGGGAACTCTGGAAACACCATATATTTT
NA TRBJ1-5 TRBV6-1 NA CASSLPNQPQHF TGTGCCAGCAGCCTTCCGAATCAGCCCCAGCATTTT
NA TRBJ2-5 TRBV27 NA CASSPPGAGEWETQYF TGTGCCAGCAGTCCCCCCGGGGCAGGGGAATGGGAGACCCAGTACTTC
NA TRBJ1-1 TRBV12-3/TRBV12-4 NA CASRVTRGGRAFF TGTGCCAGCAGGGTAACCCGGGGGGGTCGGGCTTTCTTT
NA TRBJ1-2 TRBV19 NA CASILKGGDKSNYGYTF TGTGCCAGCATTCTCAAGGGTGGGGACAAGTCAAACTATGGCTACACCTTC
NA TRBJ2-5 TRBV28 TRBD1 CASSSGDRAQETQYF TGTGCCAGCAGTTCCGGGGACAGGGCCCAAGAGACCCAGTACTTC
NA TRBJ1-1 TRBV30 TRBD1 CAWSHMTGVMNTEAFF TGTGCCTGGAGTCATATGACAGGGGTAATGAACACTGAAGCTTTCTTT
few TRBJ1-6 TRBV27 TRBD1 CASSSGQGAGIRNSPLHF TGTGCCAGCAGTTCCGGACAGGGGGCTGGTATCAGGAATTCACCCCTCCACTTT
NA TRBJ2-7 TRBV4-1 NA CASSQDRDYEQYF TGCGCCAGCAGCCAAGACAGGGACTACGAGCAGTACTTC
NA TRBJ2-2 TRBV2 NA CASSIQGSLNTGELFF TGTGCCAGCAGTATACAGGGCAGCTTGAACACCGGGGAGCTGTTTTTT
few TRBJ2-3 TRBV19 NA CASSLATDTQYF TGTGCCAGTAGTCTAGCAACAGATACGCAGTATTTT
NA TRBJ2-2 TRBV5-6 TRBD1 CASSLGRTGTGELFF TGTGCCAGCAGCTTGGGGCGGACAGGGACCGGGGAGCTGTTTTTT
NA TRBJ1-2 TRBV2 NA CASSGAWGQVHGYTF TGTGCCAGCAGTGGAGCCTGGGGGCAAGTACATGGCTACACCTTC
NA TRBJ2-7 TRBV5-6 NA CASSLVEQGNYEQYF TGTGCCAGCAGCTTGGTCGAACAGGGCAACTACGAGCAGTACTTC
NA TRBJ2-7 TRBV19 NA CASSITWESEQYF TGTGCCAGTAGTATAACCTGGGAGAGCGAGCAGTACTTC
NA TRBJ2-1 TRBV10-3 TRBD2 CAISGMTLSGGAYNEQFF TGTGCCATCAGTGGCATGACTCTTAGCGGGGGGGCATACAATGAGCAGTTCTTC
few TRBJ1-5 TRBV28 NA CASRPAGLGQPQHF TGTGCCAGCCGTCCTGCGGGGTTAGGTCAGCCCCAGCATTTT
once TRBJ2-5 TRBV7-2 TRBD1 CASSYGTEETQYF TGTGCCAGCAGCTATGGGACAGAAGAGACCCAGTACTTC
NA TRBJ2-2 TRBV7-2 TRBD2 CASIWTSGNTGELFF TGTGCCAGCATATGGACTAGCGGTAACACCGGGGAGCTGTTTTTT
NA TRBJ2-6 TRBV3-1/TRBV3-2 TRBD2 CASSQERAGAGANVLTF TGTGCCAGCAGCCAAGAGAGGGCGGGAGCAGGGGCCAACGTCCTGACTTTC
NA TRBJ1-1 TRBV9 TRBD1 CASSATGQGRTEAFF TGTGCCAGCAGCGCCACCGGACAGGGACGAACTGAAGCTTTCTTT
NA TRBJ2-2 TRBV5-4 NA CASSFLFSGKPGELFF TGTGCCAGCAGCTTCCTGTTTAGCGGAAAACCCGGGGAGCTGTTTTTT
NA TRBJ2-1 TRBV4-3 NA CASSQDVPSSYNEQFF TGCGCCAGCAGCCAAGATGTGCCGAGCTCCTACAATGAGCAGTTCTTC
NA TRBJ2-5 TRBV27 NA CASSSLTRGQETQYF TGTGCCAGCAGCTCCCTAACGCGGGGACAAGAGACCCAGTACTTC
NA TRBJ1-1 TRBV6-5 NA CASTVSTAMNTEAFF TGTGCCAGCACGGTATCAACAGCTATGAACACTGAAGCTTTCTTT
NA TRBJ1-5 TRBV18 NA CASSRGGRDQPQHF TGTGCCAGCTCACGCGGGGGGCGGGATCAGCCCCAGCATTTT
NA TRBJ2-7 TRBV7-8 TRBD2 CASSLATSGGEQYF TGTGCCAGCAGCTTAGCGACTAGCGGGGGGGAGCAGTACTTC
NA TRBJ2-4 TRBV5-1 TRBD2 CASSQGLAGAKNIQYF TGCGCCAGCAGCCAGGGACTAGCGGGAGCCAAAAACATTCAGTACTTC
NA TRBJ2-1 TRBV4-3 TRBD2 CASSQVPQAGVPNEQFF TGCGCCAGCAGCCAAGTCCCCCAAGCGGGGGTCCCCAATGAGCAGTTCTTC
NA TRBJ2-5 TRBV24-1 NA CATSPRGPKETQYF TGTGCCACCTCCCCGCGAGGGCCGAAAGAGACCCAGTACTTC
NA TRBJ2-7 TRBV18 TRBD1 CASSPEGGPEQYF TGTGCCAGCTCACCGGAAGGGGGCCCCGAGCAGTACTTC
NA TRBJ2-1 TRBV5-1 TRBD2 CASSLVRAGGGAYNEQFF TGCGCCAGCAGCTTGGTTCGCGCGGGAGGGGGGGCCTACAATGAGCAGTTCTTC
NA TRBJ1-4 TRBV6-1 NA CASSALPDGGDEKLFF TGTGCCAGCAGTGCCCTACCTGACGGGGGGGATGAAAAACTGTTTTTT
NA TRBJ2-7 TRBV24-1 NA CATRSGNSYEQYF TGTGCCACCAGAAGCGGAAACTCCTACGAGCAGTACTTC
NA TRBJ2-3 TRBV27 TRBD1 CASSHRQGRRQTNNTDTQYF TGTGCCAGCAGTCACCGACAGGGTAGACGTCAAACCAATAACACAGATACGCAGTATTTT
NA TRBJ2-3 TRBV3-1/TRBV3-2 NA CASSQTGLDTQYF TGTGCCAGCAGCCAGACAGGTCTAGATACGCAGTATTTT
NA TRBJ2-1 TRBV28 TRBD2 CASSLLGASGTEQFF TGTGCCAGCAGTTTACTGGGGGCTAGCGGGACTGAGCAGTTCTTC